This TCR beta chain was sequenced in a study of cytomegalovirus exposure and HLA in healthy donors. About the study: Early released data had around 89 million unique TCRs, all coming from HLA-typed donors.

Primers for the PCR totalled 60 Vbeta and 13 Jbeta. Measured with immunoSEQ multiplex PCR; TCRdb has only the in-frame clones, and not every one. There are approximately 120,000 clones in the sample; around three quarters occur only once, and roughly 2.6% lies in the top ten. Study-wide points: Later on, analysis showed that most CMV-associated TCR beta chains appeared to be HLA-restricted.

This clone was found a few times. Its antigen is not known. In germline, CDR1 is SGHRS, CDR2 YFSETQ. The CDR3 runs to 14 residues. Between the trimmed V and J ends, which lost 3 bases and 4 bases, there was a span of 13 bases. The sequenced sample consisted of PBMCs. The sequence was obtained from a female donor in good health and CMV-seronegative. J is TRBJ1-1 and V is TRBV5-1; D is perhaps TRBD1 (5 bases). This chain's CDR3 is CASSSGTGVTEAFF. DNA for the CDR3: TGCGCCAGCAGCTCCGGCACAGGAGTCACTGAAGCTTTCTTT. The full variable domain, completed using reference TRBV5-1 and TRBJ1-1, is KAGVTQTPRYLIKTRGQQVTLSCSPISGHRSVSWYQQTPGQGLQFLFEYFSETQRNKGNFPGRFSGRQFSNSRSEMNVSTLELGDSALYLCASSSGTGVTEAFFGQGTRLTVV.